Listed here are 14 T cell receptor beta chains from one sample, sequenced in a study of CD8 T cells in ankylosing spondylitis. TCRdb reprocessed the 5' RACE reads via MiXCR and lists one record per CDR3 protein. The table lists 17,000 or so distinct CDR3 sequences, approximately 8.4% of them singletons. Sequenced input: blood. Receptors were obtained from a male donor with ankylosing spondylitis or in good health (not recorded which).

This clonotype showed up just a few times. The rearrangement links TRBV29-1 to TRBJ1-3; D unresolved. V was pared by 4 bases and J by 3 bases, with 7 bases between. This CDR3 contains 12 residues. Germline V gene lookup returns CDR1 SQVTM and CDR2 ANQGSEA. CDR3 loop: CSVGEDGNTIYF. CDR3 DNA: TGCAGCGTTGGTGAGGATGGAAACACCATATATTTT.

This sequence joins TRBV5-1 and TRBJ1-1; the match to TRBD1 covers 7 bases. CDR3 length: 13 residues. V lost 4 bases to trimming and J lost 7 bases; unmatched junction nucleotides: 7. The germline V gene encodes CDR1 SGHRS and CDR2 YFSETQ. CDR3 DNA sequence: TGCGCCAGCAGCCTGACAGGGTACGGTGAAGCTTTCTTT. It translates to CASSLTGYGEAFF.

The chain recombines TRBV2 with TRBJ2-1; tentative D call: TRBD2 (6 bases). Trimming cost V 6 bases and J 8 bases, with 11 bases left between them. This CDR3 is built from 12 residues. From germline, CDR1 is SNHLY and CDR2 FYNNEI. The CDR3 nucleotides read TGTGCCAGCAGACAGGAGGGCTATGAGCAGTTCTTC. This gives the protein CASRQEGYEQFF.

This clonotype was seen ten or more times. The CDR3 protein is CASTEQQGIQYF. As DNA, the CDR3 is TGTGCCAGCACCGAGCAGCAGGGCATTCAGTACTTC. The chain carries TRBV6-1 and TRBJ2-4; D possibly corresponds to TRBD1 (5 bases). The germline gives CDR1 MNHNS, CDR2 SASEGT. The CDR3 has 12 residues. The V end was cut by 7 bases, the J end by 9 bases, with 13 bases between.

Ten or more counts support this clonotype. The genes are TRBV20-1 and TRBJ2-1; 7 bases align to TRBD2. The ends lost 0 bases at V and 7 bases at J; junction bases unmatched: 15. The CDR3 is 17 residues long. Germline V gives CDR1 DFQATT, CDR2 SNEGSKA (reference sequence). The CDR3 here is CSARDEGVTSLQNEQFF. The CDR3 DNA follows: TGCAGTGCTAGAGATGAAGGCGTGACTAGCCTGCAAAATGAGCAGTTCTTC.

In its sample, this clonotype was seen many times. The chain recombines TRBV12-3 or TRBV12-4 with TRBJ2-2, with D tentatively TRBD2 (6 bases). With 7 bases removed from V and 7 bases from J, the gap between germline ends came to 22 bases. The CDR3 has 16 residues. CDR3 nucleotide sequence: TGTGCCAGCACCATTTGGGGGAGGCCGGCGCACGGGGAGCTGTTTTTT. Its translation is CASTIWGRPAHGELFF.

In this sample, this clonotype turned up many times. The chain links TRBV14 to TRBJ2-5; 9 bases map to TRBD1. This CDR3 has 13 residues. The germline CDR1 and CDR2 sequences are SGHDN and FVKESK. The junction had 1 base not matched to a gene; V was cut back by 4 bases and J by 4 bases. The CDR3 nucleotides are TGTGCCAGCAGCCCGGACAGGGGAGAGACCCAGTACTTC. Protein: CASSPDRGETQYF.

The rearrangement links TRBV5-1 to TRBJ1-1; TRBD1 might be the D (5 bases). Germline V gene data show CDR1 as SGHRS and CDR2 as YFSETQ. This CDR3 is 13 amino acids long. V lost 2 bases and J 1 base, leaving 6 bases between the germline ends. CDR3 coding DNA: TGCGCCAGCAGCTTTACAGGGAACACTGAAGCTTTCTTT. Protein: CASSFTGNTEAFF.

This chain joins TRBV10-3 and TRBJ1-4; tentative D call: TRBD1 (5 bases). The V and J ends lost 0 bases and 4 bases respectively, with 12 bases between them. Germline V CDR1 and CDR2: ENHRY, SYGVKD. The CDR3 is 16 residues long. The CDR3 spells CAISESMTDNNEKLFF. As DNA, the CDR3 is TGTGCCATCAGTGAGTCGATGACAGACAATAATGAAAAACTGTTTTTT.

By sample share, this clonotype is medium-sized. The rearrangement links TRBV28 to TRBJ1-5; weak D call: TRBD1 (6 bases). The germline V gene has CDR1 MDHEN and CDR2 SYDVKM. The length of the CDR3 is 15 residues. The V end was cut by 5 bases, the J end by 6 bases, with 17 bases between. CDR3 nucleotides: TGTGCCAGCAGTCCAGCTGGGGGCGGAAGTCAGCCCCAGCATTTT. It translates to CASSPAGGGSQPQHF. Variable domain in full (rest from reference TRBV28 and TRBJ1-5): DVKVTQSSRYLVKRTGEKVFLECVQDMDHENMFWYRQDPGLGLRLIYFSYDVKMKEKGDIPEGYSVSREKKERFSLILESASTNQTSMYLCASSPAGGGSQPQHFGDGTRLSIL.

This clonotype was counted ten times or more. In DNA, the CDR3 is TGCAGTGCTGGGGAGGGAATTAACACAGATACGCAGTATTTT. This gives the protein CSAGEGINTDTQYF. The chain uses TRBV20-1 and TRBJ2-3, with 7 bases matching TRBD2. The J segment lost 2 bases and the V segment lost 5 bases, leaving 7 bases of the junction unmatched. The CDR3 loop spans 14 amino acids. In germline, CDR1 is DFQATT, CDR2 SNEGSKA (reference sequence).

This clonotype has at least ten counts. The CDR3 loop reads CASSTTGPAYNEQFF. The CDR3 bases are TGCGCCAGCAGCACGACAGGTCCGGCCTACAATGAGCAGTTCTTC. The V call is TRBV5-1, the J call TRBJ2-1; TRBD1 is a possible D gene (6 bases). Trimming removed 4 bases from V and 2 bases from J, with 13 bases in between. Germline loops: CDR1 SGHRS, CDR2 YFSETQ. This CDR3 is built from 15 residues.

In its sample, this clonotype was seen a few times. The chain carries TRBV20-1 and TRBJ2-5; tentatively, D is TRBD1 (5 bases). Germline V gives CDR1 DFQATT, CDR2 SNEGSKA (reference sequence). Trimming removed 6 bases from V and 5 bases from J, with 10 bases in between. This CDR3 comprises 11 residues. The CDR3 loop reads CSAAKGETQYF. The CDR3 region has the DNA TGCAGTGCAGCGAAGGGGGAGACCCAGTACTTC.

This clonotype was found many times. J is TRBJ2-7 and V is TRBV12-5; D may be TRBD2 (6 bases). The CDR3 contains 12 residues. Deletions cut 0 bases from V and 7 bases from J, with 7 bases between. Germline lookup yields CDR1 LGHNT and CDR2 FRNRAP. The CDR3 nucleotides are TGTGCTAGTGGTTTGGTCCGGGGGGAGCAGTACTTC. It codes for CASGLVRGEQYF.